This T cell receptor (beta chain) was sequenced during a study of shared clonotypes between healthy human individuals (dated by TCRdb to 2019 to 2021). As for the study more broadly: The cohort comprised two women and a few men aged 18 to 49 years. To estimate repertoire size and how much clonotypes are shared between individuals, the study performed deep sequencing of blood TCR repertoires from five healthy adults. Between about 0.8 and 9 billion PBMCs per donor were obtained by leukapheresis. Per donor, three plates each were used for CD4 naive and CD4 memory, two for CD8 naive, and one for CD8 memory. To increase sequencing depth and limit assay-specific biases, TCR repertoire library preparation and sequencing were carried out by different laboratories using diverse techniques. Beyond this particular receptor, the publication reports: Based on pairwise subsampling, the degree of clonotype sharing among donors was expected to be affected by sequencing depth. Compared with non-shared clonotypes, the clonotypes found in all four sorted-subset donors had higher generation probabilities. About 5% of naive CD4, 3.5% of naive CD8, about 2.1% of memory CD4, and around 0.42% of memory CD8 clonotypes were shared across a few donors. The small number of donors limited the genetic and exposure-history diversity represented. Naive subsets generally had larger estimated clonotype richness than memory subsets. Even with the large sequencing depth, rarefaction of the sorted-subset datasets indicated that sequencing was incomplete. Sampling was limited to blood, and TCR repertoires in tissue likely differ from TCR repertoires in blood.

CDR1 and CDR2 (MNHNS, SASEGT) derive from the germline V gene. Clipping removes 2 bases from V and 4 bases from J, with 10 as the unmatched junction base count. There are 16 amino acids in the CDR3, from cysteine to phenylalanine inclusive. Only the CDR3 region is kept as DNA, spanning 48 bases read in frame from base 1. Using the deep immunoSEQ assay, TCR CDR3 regions were amplified from genomic DNA by multiplex PCR. Extracted genomic DNA from each cell subset was distributed evenly across all wells of several immunoSEQ 96-well plates, and each plate was treated as a replicate. For sorted subsets, each replicate PCR was loaded with around 200 ng genomic DNA, equivalent to 30,000 or so T cell genomes. The purified libraries were quantified using a Qubit 3.0 fluorometer, sized with a Bioanalyzer 2100, and then quantified again using the KAPA Library Quantification kit. Every immunoSEQ 96-well plate was sequenced on a dedicated single-read 150-cycle Illumina NextSeq 550 flow cell. The study's processing was this. The immunoSEQ output contained only junctional sequences without quality scores, so filtering could not match that applied to full-length reads. To assign V/J genes and CDR3, sequences were annotated against IMGT germline references using PyIR, a Python wrapper for IgBLAST v1.9. Reads with weak V/J assignments (E-value above 1e-6), missing CDR3, stop codons, out-of-frame junctions, or ambiguous translated residues were removed. V3J clonotypes were defined as sequences sharing an identical inferred V gene, J gene, and CDR3 amino acid sequence. Percentage overlap between repertoires was calculated by dividing the number of shared unique clonotypes by the size of the smaller repertoire. Three approaches were used to assess repertoire richness: RTK rarefaction, the Chao1 estimator, and Recon v2.1 estimates of unobserved clonotypes. OLGA was used to compute generation probabilities for all TCRbeta clonotypes that the gDNA method yielded from a handful of donors. In TCRdb, the immuneACCESS table is reduced to in-frame sequences with V and J assigned. These tables do not hold every clone; where another copy was compared, an unresolved V gene accounts for under half, and the others remain unexplained. The V and J calls and the clone size are those of that table, but D and trimming were determined from the DNA. The sample table contains 740,000 or so clones; only one count was recorded for approximately 73% of them. The top ten clones comprise 1.5% to 2% of the sample.

The donors were healthy, HIV-negative adults with no recently reported acute infections or vaccinations. Every donor was a Caucasian adult living in Nashville, Tennessee, USA. CD4+ T cells were enriched by magnetic negative selection; naive cells were then positively selected on CD45RA, and the negative fraction formed the memory subset. Blood was obtained by leukapheresis, after which PBMCs were separated by Ficoll-Histopaque density gradient centrifugation and cryopreserved in liquid nitrogen vapor phase. Analytical flow cytometry was used to check the purity and quantity of every magnetically sorted T cell population. Genomic DNA was isolated from every sorted fraction and measured by UV absorbance on a Nanodrop 2000c. This clone was recorded a few times. Its antigen remains unidentified. Per-base qualities were not stored, and no clone one base away is much larger.

The chain is encoded by TRBV6-1 joined to TRBJ2-5, with TRBD2 identical over 7 junction bases. The origin of this receptor is a woman aged 30 to 39 in good health. Material for sequencing was memory CD4+ T cells sorted from blood. The cell subset or site label for this specimen denotes: CD45RA-negative fraction. The DNA is as follows: TGTGCCAGCAGTGAATTCACGGGAGGAATAGGAGAGACCCAGTACTTC. Translated, this gives CASSEFTGGIGETQYF.